This T cell receptor (beta chain) was retrieved from a study of shared clonotypes between healthy human individuals. Genomic DNA of every subset was divided equally among multiple immunoSEQ plates. In the study's own analysis: ImmunoSEQ gave junction-only sequences without quality scores, so filtering differed. Generated by immunoSEQ multiplex PCR, the TCRdb table keeps only in-frame clones and is missing some. V and J calls and clone size come straight from that table; D and trimming were deduced from the DNA. The sample contains roughly 1.4 million clones, approximately 98.5% of which appear only once. The CDR3 spans 12 residues. Between the trimmed V and J ends, which lost 5 bases and 1 base, there was a span of 5 bases. Germline CDR1 is MNHNY and CDR2 is SVGAGI (reference sequence). Regarding the study as a whole: In a few donors, around 4.8% of naive CD4 clonotypes appeared in common. Memory subsets generally showed lower estimated richness than naive subsets.

About this clone: The antigen is not known.

This receptor was obtained from a man aged 25-45 years in good health. Sequenced material: naive CD4+ T cells sorted from blood. The subset here: CD45RA+ positively selected. This sequence joins TRBV6-6 and TRBJ1-1; D call uncertain. CDR3 sequence (DNA): TGTGCCAGCAGTGACTGGAACACTGAAGCTTTCTTT. Amino acid sequence: CASSDWNTEAFF.